The source of this TCR beta chain is a study of cytomegalovirus exposure and HLA in healthy donors. Trimming removed 3 bases at V and 5 bases at J, with 16 bases between. The germline V gene has CDR1 MGHRA and CDR2 YSYEKL. The CDR3 contains 15 residues. PCR involved 60 Vbeta and 13 Jbeta primers. Measured with immunoSEQ multiplex PCR; TCRdb has only the in-frame clones, and not every one. The sample lists about 160,000 clones, around 84% seen once, with 1.5% to 2.5% in the top ten. The sequenced material came from PBMCs. The V call is TRBV4-1, the J call TRBJ1-2; no clear D gene. The source of this sequence is a man between 18 and 29 years old in good health and CMV-seronegative. The CDR3 region has the DNA TGCGCCAGCAGCCAGGATGCGGACTTGAAGTATGGCTACACCTTC. Protein: CASSQDADLKYGYTF.